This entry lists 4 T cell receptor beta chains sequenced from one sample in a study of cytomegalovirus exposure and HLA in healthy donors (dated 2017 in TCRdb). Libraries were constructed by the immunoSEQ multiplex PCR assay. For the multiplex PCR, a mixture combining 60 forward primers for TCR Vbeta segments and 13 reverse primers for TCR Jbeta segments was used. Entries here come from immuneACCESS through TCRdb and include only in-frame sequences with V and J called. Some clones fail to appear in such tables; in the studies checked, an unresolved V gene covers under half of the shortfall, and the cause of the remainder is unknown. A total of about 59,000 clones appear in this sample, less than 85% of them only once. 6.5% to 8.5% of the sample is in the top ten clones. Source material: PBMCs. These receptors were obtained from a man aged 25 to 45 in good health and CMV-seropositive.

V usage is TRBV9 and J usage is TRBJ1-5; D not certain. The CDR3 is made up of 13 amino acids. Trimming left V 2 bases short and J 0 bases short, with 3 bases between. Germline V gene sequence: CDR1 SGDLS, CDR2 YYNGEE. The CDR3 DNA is TGTGCCAGCAGCGTCAATAGCAATCAGCCCCAGCATTTT. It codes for CASSVNSNQPQHF.

The CDR3 loop is CASKFTGGNTIYF. CDR3 bases: TGTGCCAGCAAATTCACAGGGGGAAACACCATATATTTT. This rearrangement joins TRBV6-1 to TRBJ1-3; tentative D call: TRBD1 (6 bases). Germline loops: CDR1 MNHNS, CDR2 SASEGT. The CDR3 length is 13 residues. Trimming removed 7 bases at V and 4 bases at J, with 11 bases between.

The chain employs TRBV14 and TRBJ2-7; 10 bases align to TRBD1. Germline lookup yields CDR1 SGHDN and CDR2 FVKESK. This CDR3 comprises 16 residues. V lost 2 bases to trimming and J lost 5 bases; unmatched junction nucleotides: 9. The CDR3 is CASSQPGTGASHEQYF. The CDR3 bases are TGTGCCAGCAGCCAACCCGGGACAGGGGCTTCCCACGAGCAGTACTTC.

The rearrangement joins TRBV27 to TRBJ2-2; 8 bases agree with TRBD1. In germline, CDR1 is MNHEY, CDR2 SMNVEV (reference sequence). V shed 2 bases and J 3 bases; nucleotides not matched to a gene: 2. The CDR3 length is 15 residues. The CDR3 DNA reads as TGTGCCAGCAGTTTACTACAGGGGGACACCGGGGAGCTGTTTTTT. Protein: CASSLLQGDTGELFF.